The 4 T cell receptor beta chains listed next were all sequenced from one sample in a study of blood T cell repertoires in COVID-19. Some clones are missing from TCRdb's copy, which holds only in-frame ones; the method was immunoSEQ multiplex PCR. Of around 260,000 clones in the sample, over 75% were seen once. Sequenced sample: peripheral blood. Receptors originate from a woman in her 70s with COVID-19, enrolled during active disease.

The chain employs TRBV9 and TRBJ1-5, with TRBD1 matching 9 bases. The CDR3 spans 18 residues. Losses at the gene ends were 7 bases for V and 1 base for J; bases not matched to a gene: 15. Germline V gene lookup returns CDR1 SGDLS and CDR2 YYNGEE. The CDR3 coding sequence is TGTGCCAGCCAAATCACGCAAACGACAGGGGGGAGCAATCAGCCCCAGCATTTT. It specifies CASQITQTTGGSNQPQHF. Full variable domain (missing parts from reference TRBV9 and TRBJ1-5): DSGVTQTPKHLITATGQRVTLRCSPRSGDLSVYWYQQSLDQGLQFLIQYYNGEERAKGNILERFSAQQFPDLHSELNLSSLELGDSALYFCASQITQTTGGSNQPQHFGDGTRLSIL.

This CDR3 is CAWSKTGTGANQPQHF. In DNA, the CDR3 is TGTGCCTGGAGCAAAACCGGGACAGGGGCCAATCAGCCCCAGCATTTT. The chain joins TRBV30 to TRBJ1-5; 10 bases map to TRBD1. Germline V gene sequence: CDR1 GTSNPN, CDR2 SVGIG (reference sequence). This CDR3 has 16 residues. Germline trimming cut 3 bases from V and 3 bases from J; bases unmatched to any gene: 8.

The genes are TRBV5-6 and TRBJ1-2; 7 bases line up with TRBD1. CDR1 SGHDT and CDR2 YYEEEE come from the germline V gene. The V gene end was trimmed by 1 base and the J gene end by 2 bases; junction bases not matched to a gene: 2. The CDR3 extends over 14 amino acids. CDR3 nucleotides: TGTGCCAGCAGCTTGTACAGGGGCAACTATGGCTACACCTTC. Protein: CASSLYRGNYGYTF. Complete variable domain (other parts from reference TRBV5-6 and TRBJ1-2): DAGVTQSPTHLIKTRGQQVTLRCSPKSGHDTVSWYQQALGQGPQFIFQYYEEEERQRGNFPDRFSGHQFPNYSSELNVNALLLGDSALYLCASSLYRGNYGYTFGSGTRLTVV.

This rearrangement joins TRBV6-1 to TRBJ2-5; maybe TRBD1 (6 bases). Germline V lookup: CDR1 MNHNS, CDR2 SASEGT. The CDR3 is 16 residues long. Trimming stripped 0 bases from V and 4 bases from J, with 15 bases between. This CDR3 is CASSEAQGSSGETQYF. The CDR3, as DNA: TGTGCCAGCAGTGAAGCACAGGGCTCCTCCGGAGAGACCCAGTACTTC.